This record concerns one TCR beta chain sequence. This entry is derived from a study of blood T cell repertoires in COVID-19. Sequencing was performed with immunoSEQ multiplex PCR; in TCRdb, only in-frame clones are kept and a portion is missing. The sample shows tens of thousands of clones, more than 65% of them seen only once. V was trimmed by 2 bases and J by 6 bases, leaving 8 bases between them. The length of the CDR3 is 13 residues. Germline V gives CDR1 SGHRS, CDR2 YFSETQ. The rearrangement joins TRBV5-1 to TRBJ2-2, with D unresolved. What was sequenced was peripheral blood. The source is a human donor in a cohort sampled during active COVID-19. CDR3: CASSFSEAGELFF. Written as DNA, the CDR3 is TGCGCCAGCAGCTTCAGTGAGGCCGGGGAGCTGTTTTTT.